A selection of T cell receptor beta chains follows, all from one sample in a study of blood T cell repertoires in COVID-19. Profiled with immunoSEQ multiplex PCR; TCRdb holds only in-frame clones, not every one. The sample holds some 320,000 clones, about 82% seen once. The sequenced sample was peripheral blood. The origin of the receptors is a human donor in a cohort sampled during active COVID-19. The CDR3 runs from the conserved cysteine through the conserved F or W. A D gene is named only where the DNA matches it firmly. Size values are once, few and many counts, or a class for expanded clones, and some rows have none.

cdr3_length: 16; clone_size: .; d_call: TRBD1; j_call: TRBJ1-1; v_call: TRBV9; cdr3_nt: TGTGCCAGCAGCGTGGGGGTAAGGGACAGCCAGACTGAAGCTTTCTTT; cdr3_aa: CASSVGVRDSQTEAFF
cdr3_length: 13; clone_size: few; d_call: .; j_call: TRBJ1-1; v_call: TRBV12-3/TRBV12-4; cdr3_nt: TGTGCCAGCAGCCTCATCAGGAACACTGAAGCTTTCTTT; cdr3_aa: CASSLIRNTEAFF
cdr3_length: 16; clone_size: .; d_call: TRBD1; j_call: TRBJ1-5; v_call: TRBV5-1; cdr3_nt: TGCGCCAGCAGCATCGCACCGGGACAGGGTGATCAGCCCCAGCATTTT; cdr3_aa: CASSIAPGQGDQPQHF
cdr3_length: 15; clone_size: few; d_call: .; j_call: TRBJ1-5; v_call: TRBV2; cdr3_nt: TGTGCCAGCAACATGGGGTGGGGGGGCACCCAGCCCCAGCATTTT; cdr3_aa: CASNMGWGGTQPQHF
cdr3_length: 14; clone_size: few; d_call: .; j_call: TRBJ1-3; v_call: TRBV27; cdr3_nt: TGTGCCAGCAGTTTAGACAGCTCTGGAAACACCATATATTTT; cdr3_aa: CASSLDSSGNTIYF
cdr3_length: 13; clone_size: .; d_call: .; j_call: TRBJ1-1; v_call: TRBV9; cdr3_nt: TGTGCCAGCAGCGTAGCCGGTTACACTGAAGCTTTCTTT; cdr3_aa: CASSVAGYTEAFF
cdr3_length: 14; clone_size: .; d_call: TRBD1; j_call: TRBJ1-2; v_call: TRBV5-4; cdr3_nt: TGTGCCAGCAGCCCGACAGGGTTAGGGTATGGCTACACCTTC; cdr3_aa: CASSPTGLGYGYTF
cdr3_length: 18; clone_size: .; d_call: TRBD1; j_call: TRBJ1-1; v_call: TRBV19; cdr3_nt: TGTGCCAGTAGTCGGGATTCCGGGACAGGAATCATGAACACTGAAGCTTTCTTT; cdr3_aa: CASSRDSGTGIMNTEAFF
cdr3_length: 14; clone_size: .; d_call: TRBD1; j_call: TRBJ1-5; v_call: TRBV24-1; cdr3_nt: TGTGCCACCGGACAGGGGAGAAGGGATCAGCCCCAGCATTTT; cdr3_aa: CATGQGRRDQPQHF
cdr3_length: 14; clone_size: .; d_call: .; j_call: TRBJ1-3; v_call: TRBV3-1/TRBV3-2; cdr3_nt: TGTGCCAGCAGCCAAGTGGACAGAAGAAACACCATATATTTT; cdr3_aa: CASSQVDRRNTIYF
cdr3_length: 12; clone_size: .; d_call: .; j_call: TRBJ2-7; v_call: TRBV12-3/TRBV12-4; cdr3_nt: TGTGCCAGCAGTTTACCGGGCTACGAGCAGTACTTC; cdr3_aa: CASSLPGYEQYF
cdr3_length: 14; clone_size: once; d_call: TRBD2; j_call: TRBJ2-3; v_call: TRBV3-1/TRBV3-2; cdr3_nt: TGTGCCAGCAGCCCAACTAGCGGGGGTGATACGCAGTATTTT; cdr3_aa: CASSPTSGGDTQYF
cdr3_length: 12; clone_size: .; d_call: .; j_call: TRBJ2-7; v_call: TRBV7-9; cdr3_nt: TGTGCCAGCAGCGCGAACAGGGCCGAGCAGTACTTC; cdr3_aa: CASSANRAEQYF
cdr3_length: 14; clone_size: .; d_call: .; j_call: TRBJ1-4; v_call: TRBV30; cdr3_nt: TGTGCCTGGAGTCGTGGGGGGGGAGGGGAAAAACTGTTTTTT; cdr3_aa: CAWSRGGGGEKLFF
cdr3_length: 15; clone_size: .; d_call: TRBD1; j_call: TRBJ2-1; v_call: TRBV2; cdr3_nt: TGTGCCAGCAGTGACACCCACACCCGACAGGGTAAGGAATTCTTC; cdr3_aa: CASSDTHTRQGKEFF
cdr3_length: 13; clone_size: .; d_call: .; j_call: TRBJ1-3; v_call: TRBV2; cdr3_nt: TGTGCCAGCAGTGAAGGGAGCCCACACACCATATATTTT; cdr3_aa: CASSEGSPHTIYF
cdr3_length: 12; clone_size: .; d_call: TRBD2; j_call: TRBJ2-5; v_call: TRBV30; cdr3_nt: TGTGCAGGCTCGGGAGGGATAGAGACCCAGTACTTC; cdr3_aa: CAGSGGIETQYF
cdr3_length: 14; clone_size: once; d_call: .; j_call: TRBJ2-6; v_call: TRBV5-1; cdr3_nt: TGCGCCAGCAGCAGGGAGCATTGGGCCAACGTCCTGACTTTC; cdr3_aa: CASSREHWANVLTF
cdr3_length: 16; clone_size: .; d_call: TRBD2; j_call: TRBJ2-7; v_call: TRBV18; cdr3_nt: TGTGCCAGCTCACCGGGACTAGCGGGGAAAACCTACGAGCAGTACTTC; cdr3_aa: CASSPGLAGKTYEQYF
cdr3_length: 15; clone_size: .; d_call: .; j_call: TRBJ1-1; v_call: TRBV10-1; cdr3_nt: TGCGCCAGCAGTGAGTCGCGGGGTCAGAACACTGAAGCTTTCTTT; cdr3_aa: CASSESRGQNTEAFF
cdr3_length: 15; clone_size: .; d_call: .; j_call: TRBJ2-3; v_call: TRBV6-5; cdr3_nt: TGTGCCAGCAGTTACACCCGGGGAACCACAGATACGCAGTATTTT; cdr3_aa: CASSYTRGTTDTQYF
cdr3_length: 15; clone_size: once; d_call: .; j_call: TRBJ2-3; v_call: TRBV20-1; cdr3_nt: TGCAGTGCTAGTGTGGCGGGGGCCCGCACAGATACGCAGTATTTT; cdr3_aa: CSASVAGARTDTQYF
cdr3_length: 15; clone_size: once; d_call: .; j_call: TRBJ2-4; v_call: TRBV5-1; cdr3_nt: TGCGCCAGCAGCTTGGTTGGGGGGTCCAAAAACATTCAGTACTTC; cdr3_aa: CASSLVGGSKNIQYF
cdr3_length: 15; clone_size: .; d_call: TRBD2; j_call: TRBJ2-3; v_call: TRBV5-4; cdr3_nt: TGTGCCAGCAGCTTGGGGCGGGGGGCCCCAGATACGCAGTATTTT; cdr3_aa: CASSLGRGAPDTQYF
cdr3_length: 13; clone_size: .; d_call: .; j_call: TRBJ2-7; v_call: TRBV12-3/TRBV12-4; cdr3_nt: TGTGCCAGCAGTTTCGGCAGGGTGTACGAGCAGTACTTC; cdr3_aa: CASSFGRVYEQYF
cdr3_length: 11; clone_size: .; d_call: .; j_call: TRBJ2-7; v_call: TRBV5-1; cdr3_nt: TGCGCCAGCAGCGCTAGCTACGAGCAGTACTTC; cdr3_aa: CASSASYEQYF
cdr3_length: 16; clone_size: once; d_call: .; j_call: TRBJ1-5; v_call: TRBV6-5; cdr3_nt: TGTGCCAGCAGTTACTCCTCAGGGGAAGGAGATCAGCCCCAGCATTTT; cdr3_aa: CASSYSSGEGDQPQHF
cdr3_length: 14; clone_size: .; d_call: TRBD2; j_call: TRBJ2-1; v_call: TRBV2; cdr3_nt: TGTGCCAGTCCGTCCGGGAGGGGCCACAATGAGCAGTTCTTC; cdr3_aa: CASPSGRGHNEQFF
cdr3_length: 15; clone_size: .; d_call: TRBD2; j_call: TRBJ2-3; v_call: TRBV27; cdr3_nt: TGTGCCAGCAGTCAAGGACTAGCGGGGGCAGATACGCAGTATTTT; cdr3_aa: CASSQGLAGADTQYF
cdr3_length: 16; clone_size: .; d_call: TRBD2; j_call: TRBJ2-3; v_call: TRBV11-2; cdr3_nt: TGTGCCAGCAGCTGGGGATTGCGGGGGGGAATCGATACGCAGTATTTT; cdr3_aa: CASSWGLRGGIDTQYF
cdr3_length: 10; clone_size: .; d_call: .; j_call: TRBJ2-1; v_call: TRBV29-1; cdr3_nt: TGCAGCGCCGGGGACAATGAGCAGTTCTTC; cdr3_aa: CSAGDNEQFF
cdr3_length: 15; clone_size: .; d_call: .; j_call: TRBJ1-4; v_call: TRBV3-1/TRBV3-2; cdr3_nt: TGTGCCAGCAGCCAAGAAGGCAGGGGTCGTGAAAAACTGTTTTTT; cdr3_aa: CASSQEGRGREKLFF
cdr3_length: 14; clone_size: few; d_call: .; j_call: TRBJ2-7; v_call: TRBV2; cdr3_nt: TGTGCCAGCAGTGGACAGGTGAGCTCCTACGAGCAGTACTTC; cdr3_aa: CASSGQVSSYEQYF
cdr3_length: 15; clone_size: .; d_call: .; j_call: TRBJ2-7; v_call: TRBV4-1; cdr3_nt: TGCGCCAGCAGCCAAGATCTCGGGACTGACTACGAGCAGTACTTC; cdr3_aa: CASSQDLGTDYEQYF
cdr3_length: 13; clone_size: .; d_call: .; j_call: TRBJ2-7; v_call: TRBV7-9; cdr3_nt: TGTGCCAGCACTGTTGGGCAGGGCTACGAGCAGTACTTC; cdr3_aa: CASTVGQGYEQYF
cdr3_length: 15; clone_size: .; d_call: TRBD1; j_call: TRBJ2-3; v_call: TRBV27; cdr3_nt: TGTGCCAGCAGTCCAAAGGGACAGGGTACAGATACGCAGTATTTT; cdr3_aa: CASSPKGQGTDTQYF
cdr3_length: 14; clone_size: .; d_call: .; j_call: TRBJ1-6; v_call: TRBV30; cdr3_nt: TGTGCCTGGCTAAAGGGGACTGAGGGTTCACCCCTCCACTTT; cdr3_aa: CAWLKGTEGSPLHF
cdr3_length: 16; clone_size: .; d_call: TRBD1; j_call: TRBJ1-2; v_call: TRBV6-6; cdr3_nt: TGTGCCAGCAGTTCGGGACAGGCGGCGAGATATAATGGCTACACCTTC; cdr3_aa: CASSSGQAARYNGYTF
cdr3_length: 16; clone_size: .; d_call: .; j_call: TRBJ1-6; v_call: TRBV5-1; cdr3_nt: TGCGCCAGCAGCTTGGGACCTACGCAGGATAATTCACCCCTCCACTTT; cdr3_aa: CASSLGPTQDNSPLHF
cdr3_length: 16; clone_size: .; d_call: .; j_call: TRBJ1-1; v_call: TRBV23-1; cdr3_nt: TGCGCCAGCAGTCAATCAGAGACATCTCCGATGGCTGAAGCTTTCTTT; cdr3_aa: CASSQSETSPMAEAFF
cdr3_length: 12; clone_size: .; d_call: .; j_call: TRBJ1-1; v_call: TRBV7-9; cdr3_nt: TGTGCCAGCAGCGGGCGACTAGGGGAAGCTTTCTTT; cdr3_aa: CASSGRLGEAFF
cdr3_length: 13; clone_size: .; d_call: TRBD1; j_call: TRBJ1-2; v_call: TRBV7-3; cdr3_nt: TGTGCCAGCAGCCTGGGACAGGGGGACGGCTACACCTTC; cdr3_aa: CASSLGQGDGYTF
cdr3_length: 15; clone_size: .; d_call: .; j_call: TRBJ2-3; v_call: TRBV24-1; cdr3_nt: TGTGCCACCAGGGGGAGTGGGGGGATAGGAGATACGCAGTATTTT; cdr3_aa: CATRGSGGIGDTQYF